The 2 T cell receptor beta chains below were found in one sample sequenced in a study of breast tumors, draining lymph nodes, adjacent tissues. Samples came from axillary lymph nodes draining the breast cancer. TCRdb reprocessed the multiplex PCR reads via MiXCR and lists one record per CDR3 protein. The sample includes a few hundred thousand distinct CDR3 sequences, around 34% of them seen just once. The specimen sequenced was axillary lymph node tissue. The receptors come from a female donor with breast cancer. Some clones in this sample may be carry-over from other donors' samples.

There are many counts of this clonotype. The chain has TRBV5-4 and TRBJ1-4; the D gene is possibly TRBD1 (5 bases). The V gene lost 5 bases and the J gene lost 6 bases, with 14 bases spanning the gap. The CDR3 contains 14 residues. Germline V gene data show CDR1 as SGHNT and CDR2 as YYREEE (reference sequence). The CDR3 reads CASSTGGRYEKLFF. The CDR3 DNA reads TGTGCCAGCAGTACGGGGGGACGGTATGAAAAACTGTTTTTT. The full variable domain, rest sourced from reference TRBV5-4 and TRBJ1-4, is ETGVTQSPTHLIKTRGQQVTLRCSSQSGHNTVSWYQQALGQGPQFIFQYYREEENGRGNFPPRFSGLQFPNYSSELNVNALELDDSALYLCASSTGGRYEKLFFGSGTQLSVL.

For this clonotype: A much larger clonotype is one base distant, so this may be a read error. The chain links TRBV11-2 to TRBJ2-7; a weak D match, TRBD2 (6 bases). Germline V CDR1 and CDR2: SGHAT, FQNNGV. This CDR3 comprises 18 residues. V was shortened by 5 bases and J by 7 bases, with 30 bases between the two germline ends. Written as DNA, the CDR3 is TGTGCCAGCAGCCGATGGGCGACGGCGCGTCTAGCGTCGGGGGAGCAGTACTTC. Protein product: CASSRWATARLASGEQYF.